This is a list of T cell receptor beta chains from one sample in a study of CD8 T cells in Susac syndrome. TCRdb reanalysed the immunoSEQ multiplex PCR reads using MiXCR and keeps one entry per CDR3 protein. The table includes hundreds of thousands of distinct CDR3 sequences, around 91% detected once. The sequencing input was CD8+ T cells from PBMCs. These receptors were collected from a human donor with multiple sclerosis. CDR3s include the opening cysteine and the closing phenylalanine or tryptophan. The D gene is left open where the match is weak. Clone size is stated in some rows and not others, as once, few, many or a class when expanded.

J	D	V	size	CDR3	DNA
TRBJ2-2	.	TRBV5-1	.	CASSLGDDGRGELFF	TGCGCCAGCAGCTTGGGAGACGACGGTCGGGGGGAGCTGTTTTTT
TRBJ2-1	TRBD2	TRBV2	once	CASRNLAGGYNEQFF	TGTGCCAGCAGAAATCTAGCGGGGGGGTACAATGAGCAGTTCTTC
TRBJ1-1	.	TRBV4-2	.	CASSQYQNTEAFF	TGTGCCAGCAGCCAATATCAGAACACTGAAGCTTTCTTT
TRBJ2-2	.	TRBV30	.	CVSHLRENTGELFF	TGTGTCTCTCACCTGAGGGAGAACACCGGGGAGCTGTTTTTT
TRBJ2-1	TRBD1	TRBV4-1	.	CASSQVPGGIDEQFF	TGCGCCAGCAGCCAAGTGCCAGGGGGTATCGATGAGCAGTTCTTC
TRBJ1-2	TRBD1	TRBV11-2	.	CASSLAGWRGRADTYGYTF	TGTGCCAGCAGCTTAGCCGGATGGAGGGGGCGAGCGGATACCTATGGCTACACCTTC
TRBJ2-5	.	TRBV10-3	.	CAISVTGEQETQYF	TGTGCCATCAGTGTGACGGGGGAACAAGAGACCCAGTACTTC
TRBJ1-1	.	TRBV19	.	CATQRGNTEAFF	TGTGCCACGCAGCGGGGGAACACTGAAGCTTTCTTT
TRBJ2-5	.	TRBV7-7	.	CASGTGQETQYF	TGTGCTAGCGGGACAGGGCAAGAGACCCAGTACTTC
TRBJ2-7	TRBD2	TRBV11-2	few	CASSPRGDYEQYF	TGTGCCAGCAGCCCTCGGGGGGATTACGAGCAGTACTTC
TRBJ2-7	.	TRBV10-3	.	CAISAGISYEQYF	TGTGCCATCTCTGCGGGGATCTCCTACGAGCAGTACTTC
TRBJ2-5	TRBD1	TRBV28	.	CASSSPGQGPIEETQYF	TGTGCCAGCAGTTCCCCGGGACAGGGCCCCATAGAAGAGACCCAGTACTTC
TRBJ1-1	.	TRBV4-3	once	CASSPGPVNTEAFF	TGCGCCAGCAGCCCGGGACCGGTGAACACTGAAGCTTTCTTT
TRBJ1-2	.	TRBV12-3/TRBV12-4	.	CASSLGTLLNGYTF	TGTGCCAGCAGTTTAGGCACATTGCTGAATGGCTACACCTTC
TRBJ2-2	.	TRBV20-1	.	CSARFSNTGELFF	TGCAGTGCTAGATTTTCGAACACCGGGGAGCTGTTTTTT
TRBJ2-2	TRBD2	TRBV19	.	CASSMHASGTYTGELFF	TGTGCCAGTAGTATGCACGCTAGCGGGACTTACACCGGGGAGCTGTTTTTT
TRBJ1-5	.	TRBV27	once	CASSLFGGHNSNQPQHF	TGTGCCAGCAGTTTATTCGGCGGGCACAATAGCAATCAGCCCCAGCATTTT
TRBJ2-1	.	TRBV15	.	CATSTTGQFNEQFF	TGTGCCACCAGCACGACCGGACAGTTCAATGAGCAGTTCTTC
TRBJ2-6	.	TRBV4-2	few	CASSQEGGSGANVLTF	TGTGCCAGCAGCCAAGAGGGCGGCTCTGGGGCCAACGTCCTGACTTTC
TRBJ2-5	TRBD2	TRBV6-2/TRBV6-3	.	CASSYSSGGQETQYF	TGTGCCAGCAGTTACAGTTCGGGGGGCCAAGAGACCCAGTACTTC
TRBJ1-2	.	TRBV15	.	CATSPRPTGKYGYTF	TGTGCCACCAGCCCCCGCCCCACAGGGAAGTATGGCTACACCTTC
TRBJ1-1	.	TRBV7-9	.	CASSSPIVGALNTEAFF	TGTGCCAGCAGCTCCCCAATCGTGGGGGCCCTGAACACTGAAGCTTTCTTT
TRBJ1-5	.	TRBV2	.	CASSDGQNSYSNQPQHF	TGTGCCAGCAGTGACGGACAGAACTCTTATAGCAATCAGCCCCAGCATTTT
TRBJ2-7	.	TRBV24-1	.	CATSDFQGVVQYF	TGTGCCACCAGTGACTTTCAAGGGGTTGTGCAGTACTTC
TRBJ2-5	.	TRBV6-2/TRBV6-3	.	CASSSLGGKTQYF	TGTGCCAGCAGTTCACTAGGCGGGAAGACCCAGTACTTC
TRBJ2-6	.	TRBV10-3	.	CAISEPVRTVKIAGANVLTF	TGTGCCATCAGTGAGCCGGTCCGGACAGTAAAGATTGCTGGGGCCAACGTCCTGACTTTC
TRBJ1-2	.	TRBV20-1	.	CSEGPLGTNYGYTF	TGCAGTGAGGGCCCCTTAGGGACAAACTATGGCTACACCTTC
TRBJ2-5	TRBD2	TRBV19	once	CASSIRLAGDPDF	TGTGCCAGTAGTATCAGACTAGCGGGAGATCCTGACTTC
TRBJ2-7	TRBD2	TRBV2	.	CASRAGTSGLYEQYF	TGTGCCAGCAGAGCGGGGACTAGCGGTCTCTACGAGCAGTACTTC
TRBJ2-7	.	TRBV28	.	CASSFSLDSGLDSSPYEQYF	TGTGCCAGCAGTTTCAGCCTAGACTCAGGTTTGGACTCGTCTCCCTACGAGCAGTACTTC
TRBJ2-1	.	TRBV4-3	.	CASSAGLLSYNEQFF	TGCGCCAGCAGCGCAGGACTCCTCTCCTACAATGAGCAGTTCTTC
TRBJ2-1	.	TRBV9	few	CASSVGGGSYNEQFF	TGTGCCAGCAGCGTTGGTGGGGGCTCCTACAATGAGCAGTTCTTC
TRBJ1-1	.	TRBV7-9	.	CASSLVGWEAFF	TGTGCCAGCAGCTTAGTGGGGTGGGAAGCTTTCTTT
TRBJ2-1	.	TRBV6-1	few	CASSPVGGGFNEQFF	TGTGCCAGCAGTCCGGTAGGGGGGGGCTTTAATGAGCAGTTCTTC
TRBJ2-2	TRBD1	TRBV7-6	.	CASSSEQGASTGELFF	TGTGCCAGCAGCTCTGAACAGGGGGCGAGCACCGGGGAGCTGTTTTTT
TRBJ1-1	.	TRBV5-5	once	CASSLAGNAEAFF	TGTGCCAGCAGCTTGGCTGGGAACGCTGAAGCTTTCTTT
TRBJ2-2	.	TRBV18	.	CASSPPYTGELFF	TGTGCCAGCTCACCACCCTACACCGGGGAGCTGTTTTTT
TRBJ2-1	.	TRBV9	.	CASSPTGGGSYNEQFF	TGTGCCAGCAGCCCTACTGGAGGGGGCTCCTACAATGAGCAGTTCTTC
TRBJ1-1	.	TRBV2	.	CASSDRDTEAFF	TGTGCCAGCAGTGACAGAGACACTGAAGCTTTCTTT
TRBJ2-1	TRBD2	TRBV4-1	.	CASSQPSGYEQFF	TGCGCCAGCAGCCAACCTAGCGGGTATGAGCAGTTCTTC
TRBJ1-1	.	TRBV7-8	.	CASSLDAGYTEAFF	TGTGCCAGCAGCTTAGACGCGGGGTACACTGAAGCTTTCTTT
TRBJ2-3	.	TRBV20-1	.	CSAPRAGPLTDTQYF	TGCAGTGCTCCCCGGGCGGGGCCCCTCACAGATACGCAGTATTTT
TRBJ2-7	.	TRBV29-1	.	CSVESVGAGTPGEQYF	TGCAGCGTTGAATCTGTTGGGGCCGGGACCCCAGGGGAGCAGTACTTC
TRBJ2-3	.	TRBV7-6	once	CASSFSARGLTDTQYF	TGTGCCAGCAGCTTCTCGGCACGGGGGCTCACAGATACGCAGTATTTT
TRBJ2-1	.	TRBV12-5	.	CASGADWQGPYNEQFF	TGTGCTAGTGGTGCTGACTGGCAGGGCCCCTACAATGAGCAGTTCTTC
TRBJ1-5	TRBD1	TRBV2	.	CASSAGTGVQPQHF	TGTGCCAGCAGCGCCGGGACAGGGGTTCAGCCCCAGCATTTT
TRBJ2-7	.	TRBV6-5	.	CASSYVAGSYEQYF	TGTGCCAGCAGTTACGTGGCAGGCTCCTACGAGCAGTACTTC
TRBJ2-5	.	TRBV10-3	.	CAISEAYRETQYF	TGTGCCATCAGTGAGGCCTACAGGGAGACCCAGTACTTC
TRBJ2-7	.	TRBV29-1	.	CSVLINEQYF	TGCAGCGTTTTAATAAACGAGCAGTACTTC
TRBJ2-1	TRBD1	TRBV5-1	.	CASSLVRDRGLGEQFF	TGCGCCAGCAGCTTGGTTCGGGACAGGGGGCTAGGTGAGCAGTTCTTC
TRBJ2-4	.	TRBV11-3	.	CASSPRDGKNIQYF	TGTGCCAGCAGCCCCCGGGACGGAAAAAACATTCAGTACTTC
TRBJ1-2	.	TRBV9	.	CASRTTPGNGYTF	TGTGCCAGCAGAACTACTCCGGGCAATGGCTACACCTTC
TRBJ2-7	TRBD2	TRBV19	.	CATQTSGAGYEQYF	TGTGCCACCCAGACTAGCGGAGCGGGCTACGAGCAGTACTTC
TRBJ2-7	.	TRBV20-1	.	CSARSRSSYEQYF	TGCAGTGCTAGGTCCCGAAGCTCCTACGAGCAGTACTTC